A single sample is the source of the 19 T cell receptor beta chains below, sequenced in a study of cytomegalovirus exposure and HLA in healthy donors. The PCR ran on 60 Vbeta and 13 Jbeta primers. The method was immunoSEQ multiplex PCR; TCRdb's version includes in-frame clones alone and lacks a portion of them. Of under 130,000 clones listed, roughly three fifths are singletons. The sequencing sample was made of PBMCs. Source of these receptors: a man aged 25-45 years in good health and CMV-seropositive.

The chain links TRBV6-6 to TRBJ1-5; D is ambiguous. Trimming took 2 bases from V and 9 from J, leaving 8 bases between them. Looked up from germline, CDR1 is MNHNY and CDR2 is SVGAGI (reference sequence). The CDR3 totals 12 residues. In DNA, the CDR3 is TGTGCCAGCAGTTACCTACCAAGGCCCCAGCATTTT. It translates to CASSYLPRPQHF.

The V call is TRBV6-5, the J call TRBJ1-6; TRBD1 matches 7 bases. The germline CDR1 and CDR2 sequences are MNHEY and SVGAGI. J lost 7 bases, V lost 6 bases, and 9 bases had no gene match. This CDR3 has 15 residues. For the CDR3, the DNA is TGTGCCAGCAGCCGCACGACAGGGTACAATTCACCCCTCCACTTT. Translating it yields CASSRTTGYNSPLHF.

The chain uses TRBV11-2 and TRBJ2-7; D unclear. The CDR3 contains 14 residues. With 3 bases removed from V and 2 bases from J, the gap between germline ends came to 11 bases. The germline CDR1 and CDR2 sequences are SGHAT and FQNNGV. The CDR3 protein is CASSFLTTPYEQYF. The CDR3 DNA reads TGTGCCAGCAGCTTCCTGACAACTCCCTACGAGCAGTACTTC.

The V gene is TRBV27, the J gene TRBJ2-7, with D possibly TRBD2 on 5 matching bases. Germline V gene data show CDR1 as MNHEY and CDR2 as SMNVEV (reference sequence). The V end was cut by 5 bases, the J end by 2 bases, with 10 bases between. The CDR3 sequence is 13 residues long. The CDR3 reads CASSNGLAYEQYF. For the CDR3, the DNA is TGTGCCAGCAGTAACGGACTTGCCTACGAGCAGTACTTC.

This sequence joins TRBV6-5 and TRBJ1-1; 7 bases align to TRBD1. After removal of 4 bases from V and 0 bases from J, the junction contained 5 bases not matched to a gene. Looked up from germline, CDR1 is MNHEY and CDR2 is SVGAGI. The CDR3 runs to 15 residues. The CDR3 protein is CASSFLQGVNTEAFF. In nucleotides, the CDR3 is TGTGCCAGCAGTTTCCTCCAGGGGGTGAACACTGAAGCTTTCTTT.

The chain is built from TRBV11-2 and TRBJ1-1; 7 positions agree with TRBD1. In germline, CDR1 is SGHAT, CDR2 FQNNGV. V was pared by 0 bases and J by 4 bases, with 2 bases of the junction left unmatched. The CDR3 sequence is 14 residues long. CDR3 in amino acids: CASSLDRGSTEAFF. In DNA form, the CDR3 reads TGTGCCAGCAGCTTAGACAGGGGGAGCACTGAAGCTTTCTTT. Full variable domain (remainder filled in from reference TRBV11-2 and TRBJ1-1): EAGVAQSPRYKIIEKRQSVAFWCNPISGHATLYWYQQILGQGPKLLIQFQNNGVVDDSQLPKDRFSAERLKGVDSTLKIQPAKLEDSAVYLCASSLDRGSTEAFFGQGTRLTVV.

This clone was found a few times. The chain carries TRBV11-3 and TRBJ1-1; possibly TRBD1 for D (6 bases). V gave up 5 bases and J gave up 8 bases, with 21 bases separating them. Germline CDR1 SGHNT, CDR2 YENEEA. CDR3 length: 15 amino acids. The CDR3 DNA reads as TGTGCCAGCAGCCCTGGACAGCTGGGCTACGTAGAAGCTTTCTTT. This codes for CASSPGQLGYVEAFF.

This sequence joins TRBV14 and TRBJ2-5; 7 positions agree with TRBD2. The CDR3 has 14 amino acids. Looked up from germline, CDR1 is SGHDN and CDR2 is FVKESK. J was trimmed by 7 bases and V by 5 bases; bases with no gene match: 10. The CDR3 DNA sequence: TGTGCCAGCAGCAGATGGGAGGGGCTTCGGACCCAGTACTTC. This gives the protein CASSRWEGLRTQYF.

In regard to this clone: One junction end disagrees with the germline gene, perhaps due to a read error. The rearrangement joins TRBV7-7 to TRBJ2-7, with TRBD2 identical over 9 bases. The CDR3 is 13 residues long. Germline CDR1 and CDR2: SSHAT and FNYEAQ (reference sequence). For the CDR3, the DNA is TGTGCTAGCAGCCCGGCGGGGGGGTACGAGCAGTACTTC. This encodes CASSPAGGYEQYF.

The chain combines TRBV6-5 with TRBJ1-5, with unresolved D. The CDR3 covers 14 residues. Looked up from germline, CDR1 is MNHEY and CDR2 is SVGAGI. V was trimmed by 0 bases and J by 4 bases, leaving 7 bases between them. CDR3 nucleotide sequence: TGTGCCAGCAGTTACTCGGAGGCGAATCAGCCCCAGCATTTT. Its protein is CASSYSEANQPQHF.

The gene calls are TRBV11-3 and TRBJ2-5; 7 positions agree with TRBD2. J lost 1 base, V lost 2 bases, and 4 bases had no gene match. The germline CDR1 and CDR2 sequences are SGHNT and YENEEA. This CDR3 is built from 15 residues. CDR3 in DNA: TGTGCCAGCAGCTTACGGTGGACTAGCCAAGAGACCCAGTACTTC. Its protein product is CASSLRWTSQETQYF.

This clone showed up just once. The chain couples TRBV19 to TRBJ2-3, with TRBD2 as a possible D gene (5 bases). The V and J ends lost 3 bases and 0 bases respectively, with 13 bases between them. Germline CDR1 reads LNHDA; CDR2 reads SQIVND (reference sequence). The CDR3 spans 16 residues. CDR3 protein: CASSMDLAGSTDTQYF. DNA for the CDR3: TGTGCCAGTAGTATGGATCTAGCCGGTAGCACAGATACGCAGTATTTT.

V and J are TRBV12-5 and TRBJ2-2; tentatively, D is TRBD1 (6 bases). In germline, CDR1 is LGHNT, CDR2 FRNRAP. The CDR3 is 14 amino acids. V lost 8 bases and J lost 7, with 17 bases in between. Here the CDR3 reads CASLGQGRGGELFF. The DNA of the CDR3 is TGTGCTAGTCTTGGGCAGGGGAGAGGCGGGGAGCTGTTTTTT.

This clone turned up a few times. This chain joins TRBV12-5 and TRBJ1-3, with 9 nucleotides matching TRBD1. The V gene end was trimmed by 4 bases and the J gene end by 5 bases; junction bases not matched to a gene: 6. CDR3 size: 15 residues. Germline values: CDR1 LGHNT, CDR2 FRNRAP. The CDR3 sequence: CASGSYRGQRNTIYF. The CDR3 coding sequence is TGTGCTAGTGGTTCCTACAGGGGGCAGAGAAACACCATATATTTT.

The sample holds a few counts of this clone. The chain joins TRBV6-5 to TRBJ1-5, with 10 bases that match TRBD1. Germline CDR1 MNHEY, CDR2 SVGAGI. After removal of 8 bases from V and 2 bases from J, the junction contained 6 bases not matched to a gene. The CDR3 is made up of 15 amino acids. Here the CDR3 reads CASRTGGAGNQPQHF. DNA of the CDR3: TGTGCCAGCCGGACAGGGGGAGCGGGCAATCAGCCCCAGCATTTT.

J is TRBJ1-2 and V is TRBV7-9, with 9 bases lining up with TRBD1. V was clipped by 4 bases and J by 5 bases; unmatched bases: 5. The V gene's germline CDR1 is SEHNR and CDR2 FQNEAQ (reference sequence). The CDR3 is 14 amino acids. Written as DNA, the CDR3 is TGTGCCAGCAGCTGGACAGGGGCGCTTTATGGCTACACCTTC. It yields the protein CASSWTGALYGYTF.

The rearrangement joins TRBV15 to TRBJ1-5; 10 bases line up with TRBD1. Germline V gives CDR1 LNHNV, CDR2 YYDKDF (reference sequence). The CDR3 covers 19 residues. The junction had 9 bases not matched to a gene; V was cut back by 0 bases and J by 1 base. In DNA form, the CDR3 reads TGTGCCACCAGCAGAGAAGGGGGGGACAGGGGACTAAGCAATCAGCCCCAGCATTTT. Protein product: CATSREGGDRGLSNQPQHF. The complete variable domain, with remaining parts taken from reference TRBV15 and TRBJ1-5, reads DAMVIQNPRYQVTQFGKPVTLSCSQTLNHNVMYWYQQKSSQAPKLLFHYYDKDFNNEADTPDNFQSRRPNTSFCFLDIRSPGLGDTAMYLCATSREGGDRGLSNQPQHFGDGTRLSIL.

The chain joins TRBV6-1 to TRBJ2-7; D perhaps matches TRBD2 (5 bases). The CDR3 runs to 15 residues. The V end was cut by 7 bases, the J end by 0 bases, with 16 bases between. Germline V gene data show CDR1 as MNHNS and CDR2 as SASEGT. The CDR3 DNA follows: TGTGCCAGCACGGAGGCAGTTCTTAGCTCCTACGAGCAGTACTTC. The encoded protein is CASTEAVLSSYEQYF.

CDR3 in amino acids: CASSLGQGAFYGYTF. In DNA form, the CDR3 reads TGTGCCAGCAGCTTGGGACAGGGAGCCTTCTATGGCTACACCTTC. The chain has TRBV7-3 and TRBJ1-2; TRBD1 matches at 9 bases. The CDR3 spans 15 residues. With 3 bases clipped from V and 4 bases from J, the junction kept 6 bases outside the gene matches. The germline CDR1 and CDR2 sequences are SGHTA and FQGTGA.